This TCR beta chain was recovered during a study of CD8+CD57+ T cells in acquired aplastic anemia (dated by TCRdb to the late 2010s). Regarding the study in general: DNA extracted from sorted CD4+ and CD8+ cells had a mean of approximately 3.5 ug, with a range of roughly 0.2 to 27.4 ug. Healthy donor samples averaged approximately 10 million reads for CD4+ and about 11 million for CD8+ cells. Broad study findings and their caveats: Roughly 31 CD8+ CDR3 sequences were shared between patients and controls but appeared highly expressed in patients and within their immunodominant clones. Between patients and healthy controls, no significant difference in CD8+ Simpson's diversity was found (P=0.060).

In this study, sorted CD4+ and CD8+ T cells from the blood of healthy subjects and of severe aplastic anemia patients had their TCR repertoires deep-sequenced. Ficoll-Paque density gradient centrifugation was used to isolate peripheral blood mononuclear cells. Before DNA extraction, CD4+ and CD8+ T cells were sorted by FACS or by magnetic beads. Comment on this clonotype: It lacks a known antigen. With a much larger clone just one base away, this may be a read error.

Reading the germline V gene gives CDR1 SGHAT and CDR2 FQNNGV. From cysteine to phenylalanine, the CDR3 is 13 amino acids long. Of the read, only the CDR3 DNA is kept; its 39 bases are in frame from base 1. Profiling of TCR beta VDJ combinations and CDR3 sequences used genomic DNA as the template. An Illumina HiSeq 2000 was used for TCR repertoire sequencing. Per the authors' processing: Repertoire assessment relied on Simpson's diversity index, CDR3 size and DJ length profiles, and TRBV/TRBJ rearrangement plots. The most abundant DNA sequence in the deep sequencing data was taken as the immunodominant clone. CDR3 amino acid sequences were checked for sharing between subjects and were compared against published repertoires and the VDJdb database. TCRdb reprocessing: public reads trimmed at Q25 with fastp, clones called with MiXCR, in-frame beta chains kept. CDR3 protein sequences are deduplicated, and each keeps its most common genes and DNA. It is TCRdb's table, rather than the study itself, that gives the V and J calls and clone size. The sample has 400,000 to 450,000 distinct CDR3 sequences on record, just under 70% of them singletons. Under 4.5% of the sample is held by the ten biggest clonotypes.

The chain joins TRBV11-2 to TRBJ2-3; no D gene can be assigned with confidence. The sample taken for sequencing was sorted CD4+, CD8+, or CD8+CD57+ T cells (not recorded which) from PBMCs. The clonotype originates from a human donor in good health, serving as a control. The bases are TGTGCCAGCAGCCTGGAGCGCACAGATACGCGGTATTTT. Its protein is CASSLERTDTRYF. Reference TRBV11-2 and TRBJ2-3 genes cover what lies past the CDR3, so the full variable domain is EAGVAQSPRYKIIEKRQSVAFWCNPISGHATLYWYQQILGQGPKLLIQFQNNGVVDDSQLPKDRFSAERLKGVDSTLKIQPAKLEDSAVYLCASSLERTDTRYFGPGTRLTVL.